These T cell receptor beta chains were read from a single sample in a study of cytomegalovirus exposure and HLA in healthy donors. This table comes from immunoSEQ multiplex PCR, and its TCRdb copy is limited to in-frame clones, with some not included. In the table there are fewer than 120,000 clones, around 83% of which are singletons. The sample consisted of PBMCs. These receptors all stem from a woman aged 55-69 years in good health and CMV-seropositive. Each CDR3 is given with its conserved first and last residue. Each record gives: V gene, D gene, J gene, CDR3 protein. A D gene is named only where the DNA matches it firmly.

TRBV27	-	TRBJ2-2	CASWRGSGELFF
TRBV6-6	-	TRBJ1-4	CASSALRALNEKLFF
TRBV10-2	-	TRBJ2-6	CASSDTGSGANVLTF
TRBV18	-	TRBJ1-3	CASSLLPETANSGNTIYF
TRBV5-6	-	TRBJ1-1	CASSLGSEAFF
TRBV27	TRBD2	TRBJ2-7	CASSLSGREQYF
TRBV5-1	TRBD1	TRBJ2-7	CASSFNRGLYEQYF
TRBV23-1	-	TRBJ1-5	CASSQSSPSGNQPQHF
TRBV7-2	TRBD2	TRBJ2-4	CASTLTSGRVRAKNIQYF
TRBV9	-	TRBJ1-1	CAIRTVAEAFF
TRBV11-2	-	TRBJ1-6	CASSLGDTGYNSPLHF
TRBV6-5	-	TRBJ1-1	CASSFPRGGNTEAFF
TRBV21-1	-	TRBJ2-3	CASSKGTEPTDTQYF
TRBV18	-	TRBJ2-7	CASSPRGGNEQYF
TRBV29-1	-	TRBJ1-2	CSVGTDNYGYTF
TRBV7-9	-	TRBJ2-3	CASSPRWGAGTGTDTQYF
TRBV6-5	-	TRBJ1-5	CATQGWDNQPQHF
TRBV4-2	TRBD2	TRBJ2-3	CASSQVPPGLAFTDTQYF
TRBV27	TRBD2	TRBJ2-7	CASSPAGLAGVEQYF
TRBV29-1	TRBD1	TRBJ1-1	CSVAPGQGMNTEAFF
TRBV28	-	TRBJ2-1	CASNFNNGWQFF
TRBV9	TRBD2	TRBJ2-1	CASSVGLAVYNEQFF
TRBV28	TRBD1	TRBJ2-3	CASSPHGQGGTDTQYF
TRBV18	TRBD2	TRBJ2-1	CASSRLAETYNEQFF
TRBV5-4	-	TRBJ2-3	CASSSAERSTDTQYF
TRBV7-9	TRBD2	TRBJ2-1	CASSLVGLVDNEQFF
TRBV18	TRBD2	TRBJ2-1	CASSPPSGGVMQVLAGVTYNEQFF
TRBV28	TRBD2	TRBJ2-7	CASSFFREAGDEQYF
TRBV5-6	-	TRBJ1-6	CASSFFRDSPLHF
TRBV2	-	TRBJ2-3	CASSRVYLDTQYF
TRBV28	TRBD1	TRBJ1-2	CASSSTGGDYGYTF
TRBV18	TRBD1	TRBJ1-2	CASSHETGLGGYTF
TRBV5-5	TRBD1	TRBJ1-4	CASSLRTGGGPNEKLFF
TRBV28	TRBD1	TRBJ1-4	CASSLSGTATNEKLFF
TRBV7-2	-	TRBJ1-2	CAGSGGRAYGYTF